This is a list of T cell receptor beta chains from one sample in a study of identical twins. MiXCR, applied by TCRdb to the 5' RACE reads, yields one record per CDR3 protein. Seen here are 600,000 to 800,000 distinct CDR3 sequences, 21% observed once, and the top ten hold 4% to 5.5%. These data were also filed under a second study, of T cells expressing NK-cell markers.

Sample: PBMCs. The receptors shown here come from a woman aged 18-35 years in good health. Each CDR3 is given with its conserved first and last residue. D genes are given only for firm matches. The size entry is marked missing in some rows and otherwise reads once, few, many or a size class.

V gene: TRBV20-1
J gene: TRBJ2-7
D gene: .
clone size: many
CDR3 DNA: TGCAGTGCCCGGACCCGTAACGAGCAGTACTTC
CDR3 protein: CSARTRNEQYF

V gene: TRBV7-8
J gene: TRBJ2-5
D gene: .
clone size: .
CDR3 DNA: TGTGCCAGCAGTCCCACGGGGAGCGGAGAATACTCGCAGAAAGAGACCCAGTACTTC
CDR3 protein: CASSPTGSGEYSQKETQYF

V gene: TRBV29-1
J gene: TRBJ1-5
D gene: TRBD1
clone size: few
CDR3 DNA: TGCAGCGCCTTGACAGGGAGTGAGCAGCCCCAGCATTTT
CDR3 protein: CSALTGSEQPQHF

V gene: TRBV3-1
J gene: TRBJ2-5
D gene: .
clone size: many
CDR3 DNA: TGTGCCAGCAGCCATGGGCAGGTTGGGACCCAGTACTTC
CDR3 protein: CASSHGQVGTQYF

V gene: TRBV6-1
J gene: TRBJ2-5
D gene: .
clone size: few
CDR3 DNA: TGTGCCAGCACCCAAGGGGGTTTCAAAGAGACCCAGTACTTC
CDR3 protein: CASTQGGFKETQYF

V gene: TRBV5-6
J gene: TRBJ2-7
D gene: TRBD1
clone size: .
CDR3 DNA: TGTGCCAGCAGCTTGGGTGACCAGGGGGCCTTCGACGAGCAGTACTTC
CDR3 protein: CASSLGDQGAFDEQYF

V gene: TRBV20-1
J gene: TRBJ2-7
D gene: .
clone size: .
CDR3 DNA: TGCAGTGCTAGGCCGGGGGCTGACGAGCAGTACTTC
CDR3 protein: CSARPGADEQYF

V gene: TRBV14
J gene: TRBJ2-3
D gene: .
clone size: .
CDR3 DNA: TGTGCCAGCAGCCAAGATTCCGGGTATGGAACGGTCGGAGATACGCAGTATTTT
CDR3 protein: CASSQDSGYGTVGDTQYF

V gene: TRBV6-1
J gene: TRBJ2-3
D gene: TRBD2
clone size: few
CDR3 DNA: TGTGCCAGCAGGGCAACTAGCGGGGCGAGCACAGATACGCAGTATTTT
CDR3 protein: CASRATSGASTDTQYF

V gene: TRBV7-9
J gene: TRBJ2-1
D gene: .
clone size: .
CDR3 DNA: TGTGCCAGCAGCTCATCCGGGGGAAGGAAGAATGAGCAGTTCTTC
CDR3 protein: CASSSSGGRKNEQFF

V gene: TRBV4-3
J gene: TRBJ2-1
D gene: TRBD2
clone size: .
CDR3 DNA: TGCGCCAGCAGCCAAGATGGCGGGAGCAAAGACAATGAGCAGTTCTTC
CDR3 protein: CASSQDGGSKDNEQFF

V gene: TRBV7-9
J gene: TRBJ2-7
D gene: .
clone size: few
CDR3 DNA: TGTGCCAGCAGCTTACCATTGGGACGGAGCTACGAGCAGTACTTC
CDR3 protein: CASSLPLGRSYEQYF

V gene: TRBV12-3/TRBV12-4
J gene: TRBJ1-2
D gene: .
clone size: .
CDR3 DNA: TGTGCCAGCAGTTCCGGGACAAGGGCCGACCATTTCTATGGCTACACCTTC
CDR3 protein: CASSSGTRADHFYGYTF

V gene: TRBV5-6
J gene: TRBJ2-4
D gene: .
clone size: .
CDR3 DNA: TGTGCCAGCAGCGAGGATTCTGCCAAAAACATTCAGTACTTC
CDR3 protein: CASSEDSAKNIQYF

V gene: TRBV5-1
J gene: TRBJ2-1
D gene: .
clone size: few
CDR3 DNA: TGCGCCAGCAGCCGCACGACAGACTACAATGAGCAGTTCTTC
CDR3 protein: CASSRTTDYNEQFF

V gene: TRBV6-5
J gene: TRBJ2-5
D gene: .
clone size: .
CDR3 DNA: TGTGCCAGCAGTTACTCGGTCCCAAAGGGGCAAGAGACCCAGTACTTC
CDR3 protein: CASSYSVPKGQETQYF

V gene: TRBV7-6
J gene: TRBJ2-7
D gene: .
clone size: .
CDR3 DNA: TGTGCCAGCAGCCCTGCGGGGAGCCCCTACGAGCAGTACTTC
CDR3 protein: CASSPAGSPYEQYF

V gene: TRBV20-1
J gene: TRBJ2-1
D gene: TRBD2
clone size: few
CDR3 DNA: TGCAGTGCCCTTGGACTAGTTCTCAAGACTTCGTCCTTC
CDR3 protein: CSALGLVLKTSSF

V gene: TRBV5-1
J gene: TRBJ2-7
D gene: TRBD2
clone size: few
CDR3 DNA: TGCGCCAGCAGCTTTCTAGCGGGGACGGCCTACGAGCAGTACTTC
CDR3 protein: CASSFLAGTAYEQYF

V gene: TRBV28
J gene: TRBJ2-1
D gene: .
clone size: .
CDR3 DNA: TGTGCCAGCAGTTTACCGGAACTCTCCTACAATGAGCAGTTCTTC
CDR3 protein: CASSLPELSYNEQFF

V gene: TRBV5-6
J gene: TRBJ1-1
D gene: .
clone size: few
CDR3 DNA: TGTGCCAGCAGCTCAGAAGACAGTTTGAACACTGAAGCTTTCTTT
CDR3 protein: CASSSEDSLNTEAFF

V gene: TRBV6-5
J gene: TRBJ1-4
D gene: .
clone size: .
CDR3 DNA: TGTGCCAGCAGTTACATTGGCGGAACTAATGAAAAACTGTTTTTT
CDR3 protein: CASSYIGGTNEKLFF

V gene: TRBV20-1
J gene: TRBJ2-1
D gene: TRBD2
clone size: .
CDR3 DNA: TGCAGTGCGGGAAGCGGGATCGGTGAGCAGTTCTTC
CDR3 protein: CSAGSGIGEQFF

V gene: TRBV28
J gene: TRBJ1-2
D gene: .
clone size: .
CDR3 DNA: TGTGCCAGCAGTTGGGCAGGGTCCCCTTACTATGGCTACACCTTC
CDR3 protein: CASSWAGSPYYGYTF

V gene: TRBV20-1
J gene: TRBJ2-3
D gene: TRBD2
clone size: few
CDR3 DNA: TGCAGTGCCCCAAGGAGTCCGGGGGGTTACACAGATACGCAGTATTTT
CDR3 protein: CSAPRSPGGYTDTQYF

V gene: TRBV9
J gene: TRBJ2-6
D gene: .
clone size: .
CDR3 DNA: TGTGCCAGCAGCGTAGGTACCTCTGGGGCCAACGTCCTGACTTTC
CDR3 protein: CASSVGTSGANVLTF

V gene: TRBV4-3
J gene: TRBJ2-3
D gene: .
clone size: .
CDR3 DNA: TGCGCCAGCAGCCAAGCGTACGGGGACACAGATACGCAGTATTTT
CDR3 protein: CASSQAYGDTDTQYF

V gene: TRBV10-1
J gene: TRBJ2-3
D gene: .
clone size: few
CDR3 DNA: TGCGCCAGCAGTGAAGGTAGCTCTTGGGTCTTTGATACGCAGTATTTT
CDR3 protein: CASSEGSSWVFDTQYF

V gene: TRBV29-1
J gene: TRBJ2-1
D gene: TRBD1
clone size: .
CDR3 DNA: TGCAGCGCAGGGACCCACAGGGGCGGAAGAAGGAATGAGCAGTTCTTC
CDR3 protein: CSAGTHRGGRRNEQFF

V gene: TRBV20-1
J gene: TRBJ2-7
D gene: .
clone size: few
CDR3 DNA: TGCAGTGCTAGTGGGGACTTCTCCTACGAGCAGTACTTC
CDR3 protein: CSASGDFSYEQYF

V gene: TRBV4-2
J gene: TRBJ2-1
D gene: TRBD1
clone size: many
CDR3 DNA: TGTGCCAGCAGCCAGGTCCCATGGCAGGGGGCTGTAGATGAGCAGTTCTTC
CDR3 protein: CASSQVPWQGAVDEQFF

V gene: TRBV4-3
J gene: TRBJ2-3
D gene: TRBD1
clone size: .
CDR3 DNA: TGCGCCAGCAGCCAAGGGACAGGATCAGATACGCAGTATTTT
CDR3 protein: CASSQGTGSDTQYF

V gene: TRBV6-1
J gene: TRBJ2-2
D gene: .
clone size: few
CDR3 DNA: TGTGCCAGCAGTACAAGGGAGACCGGGGAGCTGTTTTTT
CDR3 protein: CASSTRETGELFF

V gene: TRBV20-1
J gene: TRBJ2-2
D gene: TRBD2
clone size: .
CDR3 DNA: TGCAGTGCTAGAGTAGGAAAGGCTAGCGGGGGGGCGTACACCGGGGAGCTGTTTTTT
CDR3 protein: CSARVGKASGGAYTGELFF

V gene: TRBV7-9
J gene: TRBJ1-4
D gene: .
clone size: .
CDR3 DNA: TGTGCCAGCAGCTTACAGGGAAGGAATGAAAAACTGTTTTTT
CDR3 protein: CASSLQGRNEKLFF

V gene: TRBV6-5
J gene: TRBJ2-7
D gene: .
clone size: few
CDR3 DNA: TGTGCCAGCAGTTATTGGGGTTACTACGAGCAGTACTTC
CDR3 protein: CASSYWGYYEQYF

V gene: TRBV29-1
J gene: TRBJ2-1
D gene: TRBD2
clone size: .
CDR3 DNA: TGCAGCGTTGAGGGACTAGGTTCCTACAATGAGCAGTTCTTC
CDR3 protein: CSVEGLGSYNEQFF

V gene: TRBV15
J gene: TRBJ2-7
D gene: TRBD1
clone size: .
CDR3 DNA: TGTGCCACCAGCAGAGGTTTGGGACAGGGGGCGAAATTTGACGAGCAGTACTTC
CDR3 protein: CATSRGLGQGAKFDEQYF

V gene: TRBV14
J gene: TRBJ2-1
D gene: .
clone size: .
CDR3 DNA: TGTGCCAGCAGCCCCCCGGGACACTCCTACAATGAGCAGTTCTTC
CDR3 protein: CASSPPGHSYNEQFF

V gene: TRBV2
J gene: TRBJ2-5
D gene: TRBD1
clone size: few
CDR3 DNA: TGTGCCAGCAGTGGTGGGACAGGTACAGAGACCCAGTACTTC
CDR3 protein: CASSGGTGTETQYF

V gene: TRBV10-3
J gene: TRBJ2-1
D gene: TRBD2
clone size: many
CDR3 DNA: TGTGCCATCAGTGGAGGGACTAGCGGCCCCTACAATGAGCAGTTCTTC
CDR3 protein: CAISGGTSGPYNEQFF

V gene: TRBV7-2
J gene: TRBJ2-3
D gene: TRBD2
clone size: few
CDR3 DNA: TGTGCCAGCAGCTTAGCCGGGGGGGCCGTCCCAGATACGCAGTATTTT
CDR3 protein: CASSLAGGAVPDTQYF

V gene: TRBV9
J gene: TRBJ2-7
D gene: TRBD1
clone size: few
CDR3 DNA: TGTGCCAGCAGCGGGACAGGGTCGGGTCTGGGGCAGTACTTC
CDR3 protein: CASSGTGSGLGQYF

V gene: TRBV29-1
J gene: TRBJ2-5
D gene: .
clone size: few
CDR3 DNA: TGCAGCGTTGGATACGGCAGCCAAAGGGAGACCCAGTACTTC
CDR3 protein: CSVGYGSQRETQYF

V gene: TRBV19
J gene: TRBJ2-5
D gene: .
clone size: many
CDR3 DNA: TGTGCCAGTAGTTTCCAGGGGAGCGGGACCCAGTACTTC
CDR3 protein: CASSFQGSGTQYF

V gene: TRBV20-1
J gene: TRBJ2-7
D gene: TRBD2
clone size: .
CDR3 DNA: TGCAGTGCTCCGACTAGCGGGGCTGACGAGCAGTACTTC
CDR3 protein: CSAPTSGADEQYF